This TCR beta chain was identified during a study of blood T cell repertoires in COVID-19. The germline CDR1 and CDR2 sequences are KGHSH and LQKENI. The CDR3 covers 13 residues. Trimming removed 5 bases at V and 2 bases at J, with 9 bases between. Clones were read by immunoSEQ multiplex PCR, and TCRdb kept only the in-frame ones, dropping some. The sample has some 120,000 clones; just over 75% are singletons. The receptor's source is a human donor in a cohort sampled during active COVID-19. The chain couples TRBV18 to TRBJ1-1, with a possible D match to TRBD1 (6 bases). The sample was peripheral blood. The CDR3 coding sequence is TGTGCCAGCTCAAAGGGACAAAACACTGAAGCTTTCTTT. This encodes CASSKGQNTEAFF.